Listed below are T cell receptor beta chains from one sample, sequenced in a study of blood T cells in healthy people across ages. From the 5' RACE reads, TCRdb called clonotypes with MiXCR, one entry per CDR3 protein. The sample comprises roughly 830,000 distinct CDR3 sequences, 55% to 65% of which are singletons, and approximately 30% rests with the top ten. Sequencing was carried out using blood. The receptors come from a young man in good health. Both conserved end residues are trimmed from each CDR3. Expanded clones get a size class; other rows say once, few or many, or leave the size out.

v_call,j_call,clone_size,cdr3_aa
TRBV7-2,TRBJ2-1,many,ASSLSVGGPYNEQF
TRBV5-1,TRBJ2-7,-,ASSSPGTRMSTQY
TRBV11-2,TRBJ2-3,-,ASSDLIRAADTQY
TRBV24-1,TRBJ2-4,-,ATSDRTRDGAKNIQY
TRBV10-3,TRBJ1-6,few,AISESAGGKNSPLH
TRBV7-2,-,-,ASSLGIGQMTGGDEQY
TRBV10-3,TRBJ2-3,-,AISGTGAEDTQY
TRBV24-1,TRBJ1-2,few,ATSDPGQGLNGYT
TRBV29-1,TRBJ2-5,few,SVDQPGGLGETQY
TRBV2,TRBJ2-1,-,ASRTGTGPYNEQF
TRBV29-1,TRBJ1-1,-,SAGWGHTEAF
TRBV5-1,TRBJ2-3,-,ASSLGRNEGTDTQY
TRBV5-5,TRBJ2-5,-,ASSQQGQETQY
TRBV11-2,TRBJ2-5,-,ASSATSGRYQETQY
TRBV15,TRBJ2-5,-,ATSRTTSVETQY
TRBV7-2,TRBJ2-1,-,ASSVGSTPYNEQF
TRBV5-6,TRBJ2-7,many,ASSFRGPYEQY
TRBV4-2,TRBJ1-1,once,ASSRDGLNTEAF
TRBV20-1,TRBJ2-7,few,SAKPWTDLIDEQY
TRBV9,-,-,ASSVGRGQIYEQY
TRBV2,TRBJ2-7,-,ASSRSSGSDEQY
TRBV10-3,TRBJ1-5,once,AISETAVSGQPQH
TRBV7-2,TRBJ1-4,-,ASSLDGHEKLF
TRBV4-3,TRBJ2-7,-,ASSQVRGTTYEQY
TRBV30,TRBJ2-7,-,AWSDPGQGKYEQY
TRBV4-2,-,-,ASRDGTTGRTQY
TRBV12-3/TRBV12-4,TRBJ2-7,few,ASSWDNYEQY